One sample yielded the 14 T cell receptor beta chains listed below, sequenced in a study of beta chain features in type 1 diabetes. TCRB transcripts that were expressed got sequenced, as all of the isolated RNA had been reverse transcribed. Sequenced by immunoSEQ multiplex PCR; TCRdb stores in-frame clones only, minus some. In the table there are around 100,000 clones, 28% of which are singletons. These receptors have no known antigen. General study points: Type 1 diabetes patients had TCRB CDR3s that were shorter (moderately but significantly so) in all four CD4+ subsets.

Sequenced input: central memory CD4+ T cells from blood. These receptors were taken from a woman younger than 30 with type 1 diabetes.

The chain recombines TRBV28 with TRBJ1-2; 8 positions match TRBD1. There are 15 residues in the CDR3. CDR1 MDHEN and CDR2 SYDVKM come from the germline V gene. J gave up 4 bases and V 2 bases, and 6 bases lay outside the gene matches. CDR3 in amino acids: CASSLPPGQAYGYTF. CDR3 nucleotides: TGTGCCAGCAGTTTACCTCCGGGACAGGCCTATGGCTACACCTTC.

CDR3 nucleotides: TGTGCCAGCAGCTTTAGCAATCGCGAGCATGGCTACACCTTC. Encoded protein: CASSFSNREHGYTF. The genes are TRBV7-2 and TRBJ1-2, with D unresolved. V lost 3 bases and J 6 bases, leaving 14 bases between the germline ends. The germline V gene has CDR1 SGHTA and CDR2 FQGNSA. The CDR3 sequence is 14 residues long.

The rearrangement links TRBV19 to TRBJ2-3, with 8 bases identical to TRBD2. Germline values: CDR1 LNHDA, CDR2 SQIVND (reference sequence). With 3 bases clipped from V and 2 bases from J, the junction kept 4 bases outside the gene matches. The CDR3 runs to 15 residues. The CDR3 coding sequence is TGTGCCAGTAGTATCTCTAGCGGGTACACAGATACGCAGTATTTT. This translates into CASSISSGYTDTQYF.

This clone was picked up a small number of times. The chain recombines TRBV28 with TRBJ2-1, with 12 bases identical to TRBD1. With V trimmed by 1 base and J by 6 bases, 4 bases remained unmatched. This CDR3 spans 16 amino acids. Germline V lookup: CDR1 MDHEN, CDR2 SYDVKM. As DNA, the CDR3 is TGTGCCAGCAGTTTATTAGGGGACAGGGGGCGCAATGAGCAGTTCTTC. It specifies CASSLLGDRGRNEQFF.

This clone appeared a few times. The gene calls are TRBV28 and TRBJ1-1; TRBD1 is a possible D gene (5 bases). V was clipped by 1 base and J by 6 bases, with 15 bases between them. The germline CDR1 and CDR2 sequences are MDHEN and SYDVKM. The CDR3 is 15 residues long. The CDR3 sequence: CASSLFSSGSAEAFF. The CDR3 nucleotides read TGTGCCAGCAGTTTATTCAGTTCAGGGTCAGCTGAAGCTTTCTTT.

There are a few counts of this clone. Different DNA sequences within this sample yield the same CDR3. The chain combines TRBV19 with TRBJ2-7; 7 bases align to TRBD1. Trimming cost V 9 bases and J 2 bases; bases outside gene matches: 4. Germline CDR1 is LNHDA and CDR2 is SQIVND (reference sequence). The CDR3 contains 12 residues. The CDR3: CASSTGPYEQYF. CDR3 nucleotide sequence: TGTGCCAGCTCGACAGGGCCCTACGAGCAGTACTTC. The full variable domain, its missing parts supplied by reference TRBV19 and TRBJ2-7, is DGGITQSPKYLFRKEGQNVTLSCEQNLNHDAMYWYRQDPGQGLRLIYYSQIVNDFQKGDIAEGYSVSREKKESFPLTVTSAQKNPTAFYLCASSTGPYEQYFGPGTRLTVT.

V gene TRBV6-1 combines with J gene TRBJ2-3; 9 positions match TRBD1. Trimming removed 7 bases from V and 3 bases from J; junction bases left unmatched: 5. The germline V gene has CDR1 MNHNS and CDR2 SASEGT. The CDR3 is 14 amino acids. The CDR3, as DNA: TGTGCCAGCATTCAGGGACAGGGAACAGATACGCAGTATTTT. Residues: CASIQGQGTDTQYF.

The chain has TRBV28 and TRBJ2-7; possible D gene TRBD2, 6 bases. The CDR3 spans 15 residues. The ends were cut back, 5 bases at V and 2 bases at J, with 16 bases in the middle. From germline, CDR1 is MDHEN and CDR2 SYDVKM. CDR3 protein: CASSPGGGRAYEQYF. In nucleotides, the CDR3 is TGTGCCAGCAGTCCCGGGGGTGGGCGGGCCTACGAGCAGTACTTC.

The rearrangement links TRBV2 to TRBJ1-5; the match to TRBD1 covers 7 bases. This CDR3 region has 14 residues. After removal of 4 bases from V and 4 bases from J, the junction contained 4 bases not matched to a gene. Germline V gene lookup returns CDR1 SNHLY and CDR2 FYNNEI. CDR3 residues: CASSGGGQNQPQHF. The CDR3 DNA reads TGTGCCAGCAGTGGAGGGGGACAGAATCAGCCCCAGCATTTT.

The CDR3 here is CATSRIPGVRSNNEQFF. CDR3 DNA: TGTGCCACCAGCAGGATCCCAGGGGTCAGGTCCAACAATGAGCAGTTCTTC. This chain joins TRBV15 and TRBJ2-1; D might be TRBD1 (6 bases). The CDR3 is 17 residues long. Germline CDR1 is LNHNV and CDR2 is YYDKDF (reference sequence). Trimming cost V 3 bases and J 5 bases, with 20 bases left between them.

This clone was seen a handful of times. This chain connects TRBV4-2 to TRBJ2-1; 9 nucleotides align to TRBD1. Germline V gene sequence: CDR1 LGHNA, CDR2 YNFKEQ. This CDR3 spans 19 amino acids. V was pared by 0 bases and J by 4 bases, with 13 bases of the junction left unmatched. The CDR3 loop is CASSQEGITGTGFYNEQFF. In DNA form, the CDR3 reads TGTGCCAGCAGCCAAGAGGGGATAACCGGGACAGGGTTTTACAATGAGCAGTTCTTC.

The J gene is TRBJ1-4, the V gene TRBV7-8; the D is unclear. V was shortened by 5 bases and J by 7 bases, with 11 bases between the two germline ends. The CDR3 totals 13 residues. Germline V CDR1 and CDR2: SGHVS, FQNEAQ. The CDR3 is CASSPQSGEKLFF. CDR3 bases: TGTGCCAGCAGCCCCCAATCAGGTGAAAAACTGTTTTTT.

The rearrangement uses TRBV2 and TRBJ2-3; TRBD1 matches 7 bases. There are 15 residues in the CDR3. Germline assignment: CDR1 SNHLY and CDR2 FYNNEI. After removal of 1 base from V and 2 bases from J, the junction contained 3 bases not matched to a gene. The CDR3 nucleotides are TGTGCCAGCAGTGAAGTGACAGGGCACACAGATACGCAGTATTTT. Its protein product is CASSEVTGHTDTQYF.

This clone was detected a few times. The V and J genes are TRBV30 and TRBJ2-1, with D uncertain. Germline CDR1 is GTSNPN and CDR2 is SVGIG (reference sequence). V was trimmed by 1 base and J by 7 bases, leaving 5 bases between them. The CDR3 covers 11 residues. CDR3 in amino acids: CAWSGVNEQFF. DNA for the CDR3: TGTGCCTGGAGTGGAGTGAATGAGCAGTTCTTC.